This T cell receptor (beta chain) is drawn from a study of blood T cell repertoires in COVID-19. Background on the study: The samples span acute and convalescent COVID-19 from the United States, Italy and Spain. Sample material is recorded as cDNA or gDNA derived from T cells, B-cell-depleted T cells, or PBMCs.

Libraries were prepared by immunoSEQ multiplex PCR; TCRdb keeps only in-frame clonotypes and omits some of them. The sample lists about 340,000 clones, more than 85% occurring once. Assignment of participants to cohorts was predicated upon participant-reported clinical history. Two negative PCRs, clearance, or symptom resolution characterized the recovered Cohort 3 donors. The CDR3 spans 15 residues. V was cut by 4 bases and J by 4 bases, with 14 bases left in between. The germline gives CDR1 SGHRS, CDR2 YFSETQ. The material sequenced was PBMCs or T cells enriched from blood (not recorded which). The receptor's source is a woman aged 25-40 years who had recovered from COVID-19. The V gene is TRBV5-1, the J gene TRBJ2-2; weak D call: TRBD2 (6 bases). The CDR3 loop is CASSEQTSFTGELFF. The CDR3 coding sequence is TGCGCCAGCAGCGAGCAAACTAGCTTCACCGGGGAGCTGTTTTTT.